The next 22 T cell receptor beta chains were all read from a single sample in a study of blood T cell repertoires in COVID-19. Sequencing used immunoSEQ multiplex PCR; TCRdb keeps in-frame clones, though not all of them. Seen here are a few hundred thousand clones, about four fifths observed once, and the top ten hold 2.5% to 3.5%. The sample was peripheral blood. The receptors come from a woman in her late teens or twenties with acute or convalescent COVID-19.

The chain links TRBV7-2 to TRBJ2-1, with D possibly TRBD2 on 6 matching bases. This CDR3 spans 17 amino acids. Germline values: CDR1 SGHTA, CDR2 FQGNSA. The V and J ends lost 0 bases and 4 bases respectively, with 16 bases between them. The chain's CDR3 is CASSLAPLRGGYNEQFF. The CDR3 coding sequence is TGTGCCAGCAGCTTAGCGCCCCTTAGGGGAGGATACAATGAGCAGTTCTTC.

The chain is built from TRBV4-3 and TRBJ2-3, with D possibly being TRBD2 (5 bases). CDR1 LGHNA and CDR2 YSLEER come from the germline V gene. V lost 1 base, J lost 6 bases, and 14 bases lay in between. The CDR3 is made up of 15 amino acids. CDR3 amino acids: CASSQVLGSGDTQYF. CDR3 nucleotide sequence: TGCGCCAGCAGCCAAGTTTTGGGTTCGGGGGATACGCAGTATTTT.

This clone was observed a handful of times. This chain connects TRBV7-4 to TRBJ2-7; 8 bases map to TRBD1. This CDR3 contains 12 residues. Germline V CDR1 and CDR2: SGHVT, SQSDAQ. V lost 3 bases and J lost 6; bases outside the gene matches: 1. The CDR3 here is CASSFRGLEQYF. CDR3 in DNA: TGTGCCAGCAGCTTCAGGGGGCTCGAGCAGTACTTC. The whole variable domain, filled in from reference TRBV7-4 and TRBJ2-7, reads GAGVSQSPRYKVAKRGRDVALRCDSISGHVTLYWYRQTLGQGSEVLTYSQSDAQRDKSGRPSGRFSAERPERSVSTLKIQRTEQGDSAVYLCASSFRGLEQYFGPGTRLTVT.

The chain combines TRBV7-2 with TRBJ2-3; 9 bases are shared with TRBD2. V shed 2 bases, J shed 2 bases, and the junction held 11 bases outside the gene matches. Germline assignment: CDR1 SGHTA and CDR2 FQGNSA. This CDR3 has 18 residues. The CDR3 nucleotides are TGTGCCAGCAGCTTAACGGTGGTGGCTAGCGGGAACACAGATACGCAGTATTTT. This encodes CASSLTVVASGNTDTQYF.

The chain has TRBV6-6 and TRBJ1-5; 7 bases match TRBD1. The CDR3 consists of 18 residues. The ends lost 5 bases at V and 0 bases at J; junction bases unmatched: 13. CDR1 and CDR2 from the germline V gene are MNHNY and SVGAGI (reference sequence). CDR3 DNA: TGTGCCAGCAGTCCGAGGGACAGCCCCATCCCTAGCAATCAGCCCCAGCATTTT. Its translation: CASSPRDSPIPSNQPQHF.

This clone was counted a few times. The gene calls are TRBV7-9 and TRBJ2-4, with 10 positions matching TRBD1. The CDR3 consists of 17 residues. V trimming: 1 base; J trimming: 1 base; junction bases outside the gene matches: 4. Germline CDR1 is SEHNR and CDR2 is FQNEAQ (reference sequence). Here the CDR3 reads CASSLDLGQGAKNIQYF. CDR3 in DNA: TGTGCCAGCAGCTTAGATCTGGGACAGGGGGCCAAAAACATTCAGTACTTC.

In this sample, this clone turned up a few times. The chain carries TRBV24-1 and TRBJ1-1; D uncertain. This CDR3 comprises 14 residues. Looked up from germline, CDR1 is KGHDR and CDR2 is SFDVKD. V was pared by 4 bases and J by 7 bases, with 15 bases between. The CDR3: CATSDPGGSGEAFF. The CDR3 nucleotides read TGTGCCACCAGTGACCCTGGAGGGTCGGGTGAAGCTTTCTTT.

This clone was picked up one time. CDR3 loop: CASSLFGGLETQYF. CDR3 DNA: TGCGCCAGCAGCTTGTTTGGAGGATTGGAGACCCAGTACTTC. This chain uses TRBV5-1 with TRBJ2-5; TRBD2 is a possible D gene (5 bases). Germline values: CDR1 SGHRS, CDR2 YFSETQ. CDR3 length: 14 residues. Between the trimmed V and J ends, which lost 1 base and 5 bases, there was a span of 12 bases. The full variable domain, its missing parts supplied by reference TRBV5-1 and TRBJ2-5, is KAGVTQTPRYLIKTRGQQVTLSCSPISGHRSVSWYQQTPGQGLQFLFEYFSETQRNKGNFPGRFSGRQFSNSRSEMNVSTLELGDSALYLCASSLFGGLETQYFGPGTRLLVL.

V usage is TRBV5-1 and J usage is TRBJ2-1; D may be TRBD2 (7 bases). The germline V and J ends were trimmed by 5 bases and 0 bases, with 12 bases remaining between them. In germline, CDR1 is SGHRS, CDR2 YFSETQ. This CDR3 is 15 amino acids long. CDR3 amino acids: CASREGGSSYNEQFF. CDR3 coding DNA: TGCGCCAGCAGGGAGGGGGGGAGCTCCTACAATGAGCAGTTCTTC.

The chain's CDR3 is CASSHTDTQYF. CDR3 sequence (DNA): TGTGCCAGCAGTCACACAGATACGCAGTATTTT. This chain connects TRBV12-3 or TRBV12-4 to TRBJ2-3; D gene unclear. V was cut by 5 bases and J by 2 bases, with 2 bases left in between. The CDR3 spans 11 residues.

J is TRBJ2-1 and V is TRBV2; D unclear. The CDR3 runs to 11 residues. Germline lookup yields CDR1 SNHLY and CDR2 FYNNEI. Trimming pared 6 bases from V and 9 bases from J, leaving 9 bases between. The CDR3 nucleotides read TGTGCCAGCAGCCAGGCGCCTGAGCAGTTCTTC. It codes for CASSQAPEQFF.

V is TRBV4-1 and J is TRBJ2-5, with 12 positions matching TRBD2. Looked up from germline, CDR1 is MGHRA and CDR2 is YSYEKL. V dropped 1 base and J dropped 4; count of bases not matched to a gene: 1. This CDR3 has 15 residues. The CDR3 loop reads CASSQGLAGVETQYF. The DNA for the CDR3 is TGCGCCAGCAGCCAAGGACTAGCGGGAGTAGAGACCCAGTACTTC.

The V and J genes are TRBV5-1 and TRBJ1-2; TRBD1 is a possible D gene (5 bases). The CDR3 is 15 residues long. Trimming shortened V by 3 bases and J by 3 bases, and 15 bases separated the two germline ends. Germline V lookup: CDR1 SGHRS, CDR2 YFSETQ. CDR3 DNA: TGCGCCAGCAGCTCGCGATCGGACACGTACTATGGCTACACCTTC. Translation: CASSSRSDTYYGYTF.

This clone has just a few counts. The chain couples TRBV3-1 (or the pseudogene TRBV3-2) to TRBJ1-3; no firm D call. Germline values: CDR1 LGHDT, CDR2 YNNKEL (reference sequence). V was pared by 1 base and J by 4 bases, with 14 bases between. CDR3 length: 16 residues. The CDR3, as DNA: TGTGCCAGCAGCCAAGCTGTAGAGCTGAGGGGAAACACCATATATTTT. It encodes CASSQAVELRGNTIYF.

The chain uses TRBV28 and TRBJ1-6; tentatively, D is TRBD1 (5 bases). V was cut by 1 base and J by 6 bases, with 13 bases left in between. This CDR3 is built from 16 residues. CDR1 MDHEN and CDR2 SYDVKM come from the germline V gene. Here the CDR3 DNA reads TGTGCCAGCAGTTTATCGCCCAGGGAACCTAATTCACCCCTCCACTTT. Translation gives CASSLSPREPNSPLHF.

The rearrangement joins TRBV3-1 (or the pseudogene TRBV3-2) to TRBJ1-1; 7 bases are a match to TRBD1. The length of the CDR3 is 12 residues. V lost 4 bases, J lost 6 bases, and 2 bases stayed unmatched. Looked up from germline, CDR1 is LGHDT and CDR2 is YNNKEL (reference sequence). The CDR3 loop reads CASSRQGSEAFF. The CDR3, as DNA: TGTGCCAGCAGCCGACAGGGTTCTGAAGCTTTCTTT.

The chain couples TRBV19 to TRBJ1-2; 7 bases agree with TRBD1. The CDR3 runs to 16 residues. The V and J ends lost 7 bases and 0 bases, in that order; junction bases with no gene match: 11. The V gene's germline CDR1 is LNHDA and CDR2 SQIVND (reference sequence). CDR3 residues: CASTTTGPLANYGYTF. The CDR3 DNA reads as TGTGCCAGTACCACGACAGGGCCGTTAGCTAACTATGGCTACACCTTC. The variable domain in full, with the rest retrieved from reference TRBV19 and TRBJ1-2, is DGGITQSPKYLFRKEGQNVTLSCEQNLNHDAMYWYRQDPGQGLRLIYYSQIVNDFQKGDIAEGYSVSREKKESFPLTVTSAQKNPTAFYLCASTTTGPLANYGYTFGSGTRLTVV.

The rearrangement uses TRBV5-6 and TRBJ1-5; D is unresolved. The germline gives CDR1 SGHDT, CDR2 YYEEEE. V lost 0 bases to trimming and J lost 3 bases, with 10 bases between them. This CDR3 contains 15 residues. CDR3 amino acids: CASSLGAVFNQPQHF. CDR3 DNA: TGTGCCAGCAGCTTGGGGGCCGTTTTCAATCAGCCCCAGCATTTT.

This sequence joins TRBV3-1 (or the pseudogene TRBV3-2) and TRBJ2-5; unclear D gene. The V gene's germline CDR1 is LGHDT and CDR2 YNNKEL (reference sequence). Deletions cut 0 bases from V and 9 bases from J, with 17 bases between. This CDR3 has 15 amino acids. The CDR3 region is CASSQDGQALLSQYF. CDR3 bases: TGTGCCAGCAGCCAAGATGGGCAGGCACTTCTTTCCCAGTACTTC.

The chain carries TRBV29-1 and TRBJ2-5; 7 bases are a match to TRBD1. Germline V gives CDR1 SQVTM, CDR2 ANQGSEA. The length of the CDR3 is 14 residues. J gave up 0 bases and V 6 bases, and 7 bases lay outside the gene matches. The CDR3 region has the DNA TGCAGCGTATCCGACAGGGTGTACCAAGAGACCCAGTACTTC. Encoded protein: CSVSDRVYQETQYF. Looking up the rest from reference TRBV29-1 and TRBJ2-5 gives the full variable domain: SAVISQKPSRDICQRGTSLTIQCQVDSQVTMMFWYRQQPGQSLTLIATANQGSEATYESGFVIDKFPISRPNLTFSTLTVSNMSPEDSSIYLCSVSDRVYQETQYFGPGTRLLVL.

Here the CDR3 reads CASSLGGRETQYF. The CDR3 DNA reads as TGTGCCAGCAGCTTAGGGGGCCGAGAGACCCAGTACTTC. The rearrangement uses TRBV7-9 and TRBJ2-5, with D possibly matching TRBD1 (5 bases). V lost 1 base, J lost 4 bases, and 7 bases lay in between. The CDR3 loop spans 13 amino acids. Per the germline V gene, CDR1 is SEHNR and CDR2 is FQNEAQ (reference sequence).

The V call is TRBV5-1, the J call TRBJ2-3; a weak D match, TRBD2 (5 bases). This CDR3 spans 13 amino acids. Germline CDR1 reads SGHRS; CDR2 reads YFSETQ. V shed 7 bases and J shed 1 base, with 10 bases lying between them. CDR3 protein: CASATTGTDTQYF. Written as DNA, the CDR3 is TGCGCCAGCGCGACTACCGGCACAGATACGCAGTATTTT.